The 20 T cell receptor beta chains in this list originate from one sample, sequenced in a study of cytomegalovirus exposure and HLA in healthy donors. Vbeta (60) and Jbeta (13) primers were used in the PCR. Using immunoSEQ multiplex PCR, the repertoire was profiled, and TCRdb retains in-frame clones only, with some absent. The sample yields tens of thousands of clones, roughly 74% seen once. The specimen was PBMCs. These receptors were obtained from a human donor in good health.

This chain joins TRBV5-5 and TRBJ1-2; D unresolved. CDR1 is SGHKS and CDR2 is YYEKEE in the germline V gene (reference sequence). The CDR3 has 13 amino acids. Trimming took 4 bases from V and 1 from J, leaving 8 bases between them. CDR3 loop: CASSPVSNYGYTF. CDR3 nucleotide sequence: TGTGCCAGCAGCCCTGTCAGTAACTATGGCTACACCTTC. Full variable domain (remainder filled in from reference TRBV5-5 and TRBJ1-2): DAGVTQSPTHLIKTRGQQVTLRCSPISGHKSVSWYQQVLGQGPQFIFQYYEKEERGRGNFPDRFSARQFPNYSSELNVNALLLGDSALYLCASSPVSNYGYTFGSGTRLTVV.

The chain carries TRBV4-2 and TRBJ1-2, with unresolved D. The CDR3 has 15 amino acids. V was shortened by 0 bases and J by 2 bases, with 10 bases between the two germline ends. Germline V gives CDR1 LGHNA, CDR2 YNFKEQ. CDR3 in amino acids: CASSQDYSTNYGYTF. CDR3 nucleotides: TGTGCCAGCAGCCAAGACTACAGCACCAACTATGGCTACACCTTC.

In DNA, the CDR3 is TGTGCCAGCAGCGGGGGACAGGGCCCCTACGAGCAGTACTTC. Translating it yields CASSGGQGPYEQYF. This chain connects TRBV25-1 to TRBJ2-7, with 9 bases fitting TRBD1. CDR1 is MGHDK, CDR2 SYGVNS, per germline. The CDR3 contains 14 residues. Unmatched junction bases numbered 5, after V lost 6 bases and J lost 2 bases.

V usage is TRBV11-3 and J usage is TRBJ1-2, with a possible D match to TRBD1 (6 bases). V lost 5 bases and J 4 bases, leaving 14 bases between the germline ends. The V gene's germline CDR1 is SGHNT and CDR2 YENEEA. CDR3 length: 14 residues. DNA of the CDR3: TGTGCCAGCAGCCCCTCACAGGGAACCTATGGCTACACCTTC. Translating gives CASSPSQGTYGYTF.

The genes are TRBV19 and TRBJ2-7; 11 nucleotides match TRBD2. The CDR3 totals 14 residues. Germline V CDR1 and CDR2: LNHDA, SQIVND (reference sequence). Germline trimming cut 5 bases from V and 5 bases from J; bases unmatched to any gene: 5. The CDR3 bases are TGTGCCAGTAGTTTGCAGACTAGCGGGAACGAGCAGTACTTC. Its translation: CASSLQTSGNEQYF. The variable domain in full, completed from reference TRBV19 and TRBJ2-7, reads DGGITQSPKYLFRKEGQNVTLSCEQNLNHDAMYWYRQDPGQGLRLIYYSQIVNDFQKGDIAEGYSVSREKKESFPLTVTSAQKNPTAFYLCASSLQTSGNEQYFGPGTRLTVT.

This sequence joins TRBV7-8 and TRBJ2-7; 7 bases agree with TRBD1. Germline values: CDR1 SGHVS, CDR2 FQNEAQ. The CDR3 consists of 14 residues. J was trimmed by 1 base and V by 2 bases; bases with no gene match: 2. The CDR3 coding sequence is TGTGCCAGCAGCTTAACAGGGGAATCCTACGAGCAGTACTTC. It yields the protein CASSLTGESYEQYF.

V gene TRBV4-1 combines with J gene TRBJ2-2; D is unresolved. V was pared by 4 bases and J by 1 base, with 16 bases between. Looked up from germline, CDR1 is MGHRA and CDR2 is YSYEKL. The CDR3 is 17 amino acids. CDR3 nucleotide sequence: TGCGCCAGCAGCCTCCCCCGCGGCGGAGTGAACACCGGGGAGCTGTTTTTT. Its translation: CASSLPRGGVNTGELFF.

This clone has just one count. This rearrangement joins TRBV30 to TRBJ1-2; a weak D match, TRBD1 (6 bases). Trimming removed 5 bases at V and 2 bases at J, with 21 bases between. Germline V gene lookup returns CDR1 GTSNPN and CDR2 SVGIG (reference sequence). The CDR3 is made up of 16 amino acids. In DNA, the CDR3 is TGTGCCTGGTACATGGGGGCCGAGGGAAAGAACTATGGCTACACCTTC. Protein sequence: CAWYMGAEGKNYGYTF.

The CDR3: CASSATGSGETQYF. CDR3 bases: TGTGCCAGCAGTGCCACCGGGAGCGGAGAGACCCAGTACTTC. The chain couples TRBV6-1 to TRBJ2-5; maybe TRBD2 (6 bases). Looked up from germline, CDR1 is MNHNS and CDR2 is SASEGT. The CDR3 totals 14 residues. Trimming pared 4 bases from V and 4 bases from J, leaving 13 bases between.

The J gene is TRBJ2-7, the V gene TRBV6-1; 7 nucleotides agree with TRBD1. V trimming: 6 bases; J trimming: 3 bases; junction bases outside the gene matches: 11. CDR3 length: 15 residues. Germline-derived CDR1 and CDR2 are MNHNS and SASEGT. The CDR3 here is CASRAAGDSVYEQYF. In nucleotides, the CDR3 is TGTGCCAGCAGGGCGGCCGGGGACAGCGTCTACGAGCAGTACTTC.

The gene calls are TRBV10-2 and TRBJ1-5; no clear D. The CDR3 covers 13 residues. Per germline, CDR1 WSHSY and CDR2 SAAADI. Trimming left V 5 bases short and J 5 bases short, with 10 bases between. CDR3 protein: CASSSGVYQPQHF. The CDR3 DNA is TGCGCCAGCAGTTCCGGGGTTTATCAGCCCCAGCATTTT.

The sample holds a few counts of this clone. This chain links TRBV5-4 with TRBJ1-1; no reliable D call. Looked up from germline, CDR1 is SGHNT and CDR2 is YYREEE (reference sequence). The length of the CDR3 is 13 residues. V dropped 9 bases and J dropped 4 bases, with 16 bases sitting between them. CDR3: CATRQGSGTEAFF. CDR3 nucleotides: TGTGCCACCAGACAAGGGAGCGGCACTGAAGCTTTCTTT. Drawing the rest from reference TRBV5-4 and TRBJ1-1, the complete variable domain is ETGVTQSPTHLIKTRGQQVTLRCSSQSGHNTVSWYQQALGQGPQFIFQYYREEENGRGNFPPRFSGLQFPNYSSELNVNALELDDSALYLCATRQGSGTEAFFGQGTRLTVV.

The rearrangement uses TRBV5-4 and TRBJ2-7; TRBD1 aligns across 10 bases. This CDR3 contains 16 residues. V shed 4 bases and J 5 bases; nucleotides not matched to a gene: 12. Germline V gene data show CDR1 as SGHNT and CDR2 as YYREEE (reference sequence). Written as DNA, the CDR3 is TGTGCCAGCAGCCGTGACAGGGGGCTTTTATTGGACGAGCAGTACTTC. Translated, it gives CASSRDRGLLLDEQYF.

This clone was seen a few times. The J gene is TRBJ1-2, the V gene TRBV7-2, with 8 bases that match TRBD1. CDR3 length: 13 amino acids. Trimming removed 5 bases from V and 8 bases from J; junction bases left unmatched: 7. Germline CDR1 is SGHTA and CDR2 is FQGNSA. CDR3 loop: CASSPSGGKGYTF. Here the CDR3 DNA reads TGTGCCAGCAGCCCTTCAGGGGGCAAGGGCTACACCTTC. Drawing the rest from reference TRBV7-2 and TRBJ1-2, the complete variable domain is GAGVSQSPSNKVTEKGKDVELRCDPISGHTALYWYRQSLGQGLEFLIYFQGNSAPDKSGLPSDRFSAERTGGSVSTLTIQRTQQEDSAVYLCASSPSGGKGYTFGSGTRLTVV.

The V call is TRBV30, the J call TRBJ1-2; 8 bases are shared with TRBD1. Trimming cost V 5 bases and J 4 bases; bases outside gene matches: 0. CDR3 length: 11 amino acids. CDR1 and CDR2 (germline): GTSNPN, SVGIG (reference sequence). The CDR3 DNA sequence: TGTGCCTGGGGGACAGGCTATGGCTACACCTTC. Translated, it gives CAWGTGYGYTF.

This chain connects TRBV4-1 to TRBJ1-2; 8 bases map to TRBD1. CDR3 length: 15 residues. Germline-derived CDR1 and CDR2 are MGHRA and YSYEKL. Trimming cost V 4 bases and J 3 bases; bases outside gene matches: 7. The CDR3 region has the DNA TGCGCCAGCAGCCGAGAGGCACAGGGGGACTATGGCTACACCTTC. Its translation: CASSREAQGDYGYTF.

This clone showed up just a few times. The gene calls are TRBV9 and TRBJ1-1; D possibly corresponds to TRBD1 (5 bases). Germline CDR1 and CDR2: SGDLS and YYNGEE. This CDR3 has 14 residues. Trimming took off 3 bases at V and 6 bases at J, with 15 bases between the two ends. CDR3 sequence: CASSEGREVSEAFF. The CDR3 DNA reads as TGTGCCAGCAGCGAGGGCAGGGAGGTTTCTGAAGCTTTCTTT.

The chain couples TRBV5-1 to TRBJ2-1; maybe TRBD2 (5 bases). The CDR3 is 14 amino acids. Germline loops: CDR1 SGHRS, CDR2 YFSETQ. With 2 bases removed from V and 0 bases from J, the gap between germline ends came to 6 bases. CDR3 DNA sequence: TGCGCCAGCAGCTTTGAGGGCTCCTACAATGAGCAGTTCTTC. This translates into CASSFEGSYNEQFF.

The CDR3 spells CASGLVNGGDTEAFF. Written as DNA, the CDR3 is TGTGCTAGTGGTTTGGTAAACGGGGGGGACACTGAAGCTTTCTTT. The V call is TRBV12-5, the J call TRBJ1-1, with D perhaps matching TRBD1 (5 bases). Germline CDR1 and CDR2: LGHNT and FRNRAP. CDR3 length equals 15 residues. The V end lost 0 bases, the J end lost 3 bases, and 11 bases lay between the germline ends.

This clone showed up just a few times. Other DNA sequences from this sample encode an identical CDR3 as well. The genes are TRBV7-9 and TRBJ2-1, with 11 bases lining up with TRBD2. The V segment lost 5 bases and the J segment 6 bases; nucleotides outside the gene matches: 12. Germline V gene data show CDR1 as SEHNR and CDR2 as FQNEAQ (reference sequence). The CDR3 consists of 17 residues. CDR3 nucleotide sequence: TGTGCCAGCAGCCCCCCCTTTAGGCTAGCGGGAGGCAATGAGCAGTTCTTC. Amino acid sequence: CASSPPFRLAGGNEQFF.